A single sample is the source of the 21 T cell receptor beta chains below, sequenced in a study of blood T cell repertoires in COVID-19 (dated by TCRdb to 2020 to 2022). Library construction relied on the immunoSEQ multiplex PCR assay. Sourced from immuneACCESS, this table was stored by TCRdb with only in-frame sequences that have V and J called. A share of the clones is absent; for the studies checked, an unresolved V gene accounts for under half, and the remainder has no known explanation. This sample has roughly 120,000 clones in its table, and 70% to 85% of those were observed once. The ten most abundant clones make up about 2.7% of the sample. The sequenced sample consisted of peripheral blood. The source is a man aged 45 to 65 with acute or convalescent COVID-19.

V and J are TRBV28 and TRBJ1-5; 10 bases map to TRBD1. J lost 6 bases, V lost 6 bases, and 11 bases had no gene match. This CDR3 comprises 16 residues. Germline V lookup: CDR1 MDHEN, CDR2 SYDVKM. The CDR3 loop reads CASSKTGGAIGQPQHF. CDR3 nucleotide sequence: TGTGCCAGCAGCAAGACAGGGGGCGCGATTGGTCAGCCCCAGCATTTT. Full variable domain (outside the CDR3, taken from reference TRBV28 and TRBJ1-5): DVKVTQSSRYLVKRTGEKVFLECVQDMDHENMFWYRQDPGLGLRLIYFSYDVKMKEKGDIPEGYSVSREKKERFSLILESASTNQTSMYLCASSKTGGAIGQPQHFGDGTRLSIL.

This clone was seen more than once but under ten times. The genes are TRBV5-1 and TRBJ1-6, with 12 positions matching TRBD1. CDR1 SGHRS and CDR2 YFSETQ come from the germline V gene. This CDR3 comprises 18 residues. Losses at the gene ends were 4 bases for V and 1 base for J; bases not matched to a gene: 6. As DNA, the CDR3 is TGCGCCAGCAGCGAACAGGGACAGGGGGCATCCTATAATTCACCCCTCCACTTT. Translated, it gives CASSEQGQGASYNSPLHF.

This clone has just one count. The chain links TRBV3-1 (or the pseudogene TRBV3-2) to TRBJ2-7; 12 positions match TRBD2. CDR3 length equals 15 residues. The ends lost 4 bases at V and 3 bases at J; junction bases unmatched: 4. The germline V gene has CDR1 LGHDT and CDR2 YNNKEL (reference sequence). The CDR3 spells CASSRTSGGNYEQYF. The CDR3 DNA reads TGTGCCAGCAGCCGTACTAGCGGGGGGAACTACGAGCAGTACTTC.

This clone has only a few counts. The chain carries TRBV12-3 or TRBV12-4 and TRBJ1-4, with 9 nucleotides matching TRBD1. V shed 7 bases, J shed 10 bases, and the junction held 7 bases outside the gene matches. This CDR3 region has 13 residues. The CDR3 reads CASTPQGAGKLFF. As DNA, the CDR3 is TGTGCCAGCACCCCACAGGGGGCGGGAAAACTGTTTTTT.

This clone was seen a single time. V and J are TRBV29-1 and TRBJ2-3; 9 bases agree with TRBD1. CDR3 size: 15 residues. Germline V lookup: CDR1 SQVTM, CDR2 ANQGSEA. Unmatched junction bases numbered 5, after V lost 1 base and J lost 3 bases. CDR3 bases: TGCAGCGTTGAAGGGGGACAGGGTGGAACAGATACGCAGTATTTT. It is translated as CSVEGGQGGTDTQYF.

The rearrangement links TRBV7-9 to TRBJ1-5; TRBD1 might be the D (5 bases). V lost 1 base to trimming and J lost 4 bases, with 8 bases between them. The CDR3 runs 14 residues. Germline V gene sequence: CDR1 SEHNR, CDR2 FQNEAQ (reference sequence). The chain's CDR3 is CASSLVGGNQPQHF. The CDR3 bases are TGTGCCAGCAGCTTAGTTGGGGGGAATCAGCCCCAGCATTTT.

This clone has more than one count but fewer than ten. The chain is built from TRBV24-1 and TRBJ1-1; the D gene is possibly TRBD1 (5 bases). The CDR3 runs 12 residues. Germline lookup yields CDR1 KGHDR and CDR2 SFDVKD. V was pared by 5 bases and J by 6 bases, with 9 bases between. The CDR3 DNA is TGTGCCACCAGTGCCGGGGGTTCTGAAGCTTTCTTT. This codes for CATSAGGSEAFF.

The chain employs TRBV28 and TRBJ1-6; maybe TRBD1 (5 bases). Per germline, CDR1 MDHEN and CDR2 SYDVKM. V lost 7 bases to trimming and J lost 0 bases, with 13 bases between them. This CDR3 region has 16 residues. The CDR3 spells CASTRGGSSYNSPLHF. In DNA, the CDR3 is TGTGCCAGCACCCGGGGGGGGTCCTCCTATAATTCACCCCTCCACTTT.

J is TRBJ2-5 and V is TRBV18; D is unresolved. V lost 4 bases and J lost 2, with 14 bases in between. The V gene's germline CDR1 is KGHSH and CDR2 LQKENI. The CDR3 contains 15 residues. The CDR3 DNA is TGTGCCAGCTCACTACCCCTAGATGGGCAAGAGACCCAGTACTTC. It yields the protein CASSLPLDGQETQYF.

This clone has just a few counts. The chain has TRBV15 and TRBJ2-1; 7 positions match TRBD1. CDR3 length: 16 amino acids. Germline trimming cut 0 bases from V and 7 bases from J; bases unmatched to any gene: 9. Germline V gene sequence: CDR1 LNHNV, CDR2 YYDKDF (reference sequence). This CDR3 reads CATSRDLTGAWNEQFF. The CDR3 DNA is TGTGCCACCAGCAGAGATCTCACAGGGGCTTGGAATGAGCAGTTCTTC.

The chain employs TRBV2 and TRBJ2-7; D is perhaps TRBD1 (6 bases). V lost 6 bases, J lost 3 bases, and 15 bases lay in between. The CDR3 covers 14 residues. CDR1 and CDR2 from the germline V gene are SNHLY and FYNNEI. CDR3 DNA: TGTGCCAGCAGGAGTGGCAGGGGCTACTACGAGCAGTACTTC. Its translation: CASRSGRGYYEQYF.

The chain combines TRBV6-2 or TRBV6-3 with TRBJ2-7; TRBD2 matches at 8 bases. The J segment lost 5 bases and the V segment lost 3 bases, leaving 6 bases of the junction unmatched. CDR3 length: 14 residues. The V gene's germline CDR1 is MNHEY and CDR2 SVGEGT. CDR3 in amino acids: CASSYVGGDHEQYF. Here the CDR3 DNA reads TGTGCCAGCAGTTATGTCGGGGGGGACCACGAGCAGTACTTC.

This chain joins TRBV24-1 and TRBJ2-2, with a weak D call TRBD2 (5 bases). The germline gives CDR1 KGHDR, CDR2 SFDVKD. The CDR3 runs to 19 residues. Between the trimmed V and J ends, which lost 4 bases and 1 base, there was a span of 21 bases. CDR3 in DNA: TGTGCCACCAGTGAGGGCCCCTTAGCTGGAGGATTGAACACCGGGGAGCTGTTTTTT. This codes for CATSEGPLAGGLNTGELFF.

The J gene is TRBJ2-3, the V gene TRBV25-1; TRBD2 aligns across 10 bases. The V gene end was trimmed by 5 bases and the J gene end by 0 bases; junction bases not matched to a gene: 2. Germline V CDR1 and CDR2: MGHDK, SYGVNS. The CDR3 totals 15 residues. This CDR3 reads CASSKLAGSTDTQYF. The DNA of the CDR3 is TGTGCCAGCAGTAAACTAGCGGGAAGCACAGATACGCAGTATTTT.

CDR3 amino acids: CAASGGLSTDTQYF. CDR3 DNA sequence: TGTGCCGCTAGCGGGGGTCTTAGCACAGATACGCAGTATTTT. V is TRBV2 and J is TRBJ2-3, with 10 bases matching TRBD2. CDR1 and CDR2 (germline): SNHLY, FYNNEI. Losses at the gene ends were 11 bases for V and 0 bases for J; bases not matched to a gene: 5. There are 14 residues in the CDR3.

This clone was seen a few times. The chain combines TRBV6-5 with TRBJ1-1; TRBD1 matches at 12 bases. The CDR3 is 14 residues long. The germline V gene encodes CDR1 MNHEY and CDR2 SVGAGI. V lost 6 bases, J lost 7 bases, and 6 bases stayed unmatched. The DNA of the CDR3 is TGTGCCAGCAGAAAGGGGGACAGGGGGCGTGAAGCTTTCTTT. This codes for CASRKGDRGREAFF.

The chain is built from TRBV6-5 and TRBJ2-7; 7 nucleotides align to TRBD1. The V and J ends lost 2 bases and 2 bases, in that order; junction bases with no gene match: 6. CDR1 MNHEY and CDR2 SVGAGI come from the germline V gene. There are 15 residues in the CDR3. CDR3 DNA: TGTGCCAGCAGTTACCGACAGGGCTTTGCCTACGAGCAGTACTTC. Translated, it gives CASSYRQGFAYEQYF.

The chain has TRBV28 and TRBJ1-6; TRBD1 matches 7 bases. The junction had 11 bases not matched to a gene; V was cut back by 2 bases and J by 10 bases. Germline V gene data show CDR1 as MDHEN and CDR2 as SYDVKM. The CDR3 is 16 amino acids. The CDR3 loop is CASSLLPYRGGSPLHF. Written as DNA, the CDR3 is TGTGCCAGCAGTTTACTTCCCTACAGGGGAGGATCACCCCTCCACTTT.

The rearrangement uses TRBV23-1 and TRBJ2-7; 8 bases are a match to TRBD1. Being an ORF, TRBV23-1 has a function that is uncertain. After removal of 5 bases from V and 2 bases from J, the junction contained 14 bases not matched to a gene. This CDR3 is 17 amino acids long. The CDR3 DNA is TGCGCCAGCAGTTCGCAGCAGACAGGGGCTTGCCCCTACGAGCAGTACTTC. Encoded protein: CASSSQQTGACPYEQYF.

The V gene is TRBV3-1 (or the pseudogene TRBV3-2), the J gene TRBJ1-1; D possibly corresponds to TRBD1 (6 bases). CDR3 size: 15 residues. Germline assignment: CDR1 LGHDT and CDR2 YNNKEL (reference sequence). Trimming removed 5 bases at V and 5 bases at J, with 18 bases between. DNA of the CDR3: TGTGCCAGCAGCGGACGGACAGCGGTGGAAACTGAAGCTTTCTTT. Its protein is CASSGRTAVETEAFF.

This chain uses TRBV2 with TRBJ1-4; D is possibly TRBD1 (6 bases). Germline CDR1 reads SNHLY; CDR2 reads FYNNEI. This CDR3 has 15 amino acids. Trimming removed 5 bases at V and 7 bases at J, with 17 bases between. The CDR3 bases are TGTGCCAGCAGTAGTGGACCAGGGGCCCTTGAAAAACTGTTTTTT. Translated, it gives CASSSGPGALEKLFF.